These 28 T cell receptor beta chains were sequenced from one sample in a study of T cell responses to AZD1222 COVID-19 vaccine (dated by TCRdb to the early 2020s). The library relied on the immunoSEQ multiplex PCR assay. In TCRdb, the immuneACCESS table is reduced to in-frame sequences with V and J assigned. These tables do not hold every clone; where another copy was compared, an unresolved V gene accounts for under half, and the others remain unexplained. The sample table contains some 180,000 clones; only one count was recorded for around 89% of them. Around 5.8% of the sample rests with the top ten. The time point label here, explained by the study, means: baseline before first vaccination. This specimen was peripheral blood, taken on day 0 of AZD1222 vaccination. The receptors shown here come from an adult in good health.

The chain joins TRBV4-1 to TRBJ2-1; D may be TRBD2 (7 bases). Germline V lookup: CDR1 MGHRA, CDR2 YSYEKL. Trimming stripped 0 bases from V and 2 bases from J, with 17 bases between. CDR3 length: 18 amino acids. DNA for the CDR3: TGCGCCAGCAGCCAAGATTGGGGGGGGCTAGCGGCCTACAATGAGCAGTTCTTC. This translates into CASSQDWGGLAAYNEQFF.

The genes are TRBV5-1 and TRBJ2-2; TRBD1 matches at 9 bases. CDR3 size: 15 residues. In germline, CDR1 is SGHRS, CDR2 YFSETQ. Trimming at V came to 3 bases and at J to 1 base, leaving 1 base not matched to a gene. This CDR3 is CASSSTGGNTGELFF. CDR3 nucleotide sequence: TGCGCCAGCAGCTCGACAGGGGGGAACACCGGGGAGCTGTTTTTT.

J is TRBJ1-5 and V is TRBV27; D is perhaps TRBD1 (5 bases). V was cut by 3 bases and J by 5 bases, with 8 bases left in between. Germline V gene lookup returns CDR1 MNHEY and CDR2 SMNVEV (reference sequence). This CDR3 spans 13 amino acids. The CDR3 DNA reads TGTGCCAGCAGTTTGTTGGGGGATCAGCCCCAGCATTTT. Protein: CASSLLGDQPQHF.

The V and J genes are TRBV23-1 and TRBJ2-1; 8 bases are a match to TRBD2. TRBV23-1 belongs to the ORF category, with a function that is uncertain. The CDR3 sequence is 16 residues long. J gave up 7 bases and V 4 bases, and 12 bases lay outside the gene matches. The CDR3: CASSPGGGHVYNEQFF. In DNA form, the CDR3 reads TGCGCCAGCAGTCCGGGAGGGGGGCATGTGTATAATGAGCAGTTCTTC.

The chain employs TRBV6-4 and TRBJ2-2; D gene ambiguous. Germline values: CDR1 MRHNA, CDR2 SNTAGT. Trimming took 3 bases from V and 4 from J, leaving 12 bases between them. This CDR3 is 15 amino acids long. The CDR3 coding sequence is TGTGCCAGCAGTGAGAAACAAGGGCCCACCGGGGAGCTGTTTTTT. It codes for CASSEKQGPTGELFF.

The chain has TRBV7-9 and TRBJ1-2, with D possibly TRBD1 on 6 matching bases. The CDR3 totals 14 residues. Trimming stripped 7 bases from V and 0 bases from J, with 12 bases between. Per germline, CDR1 SEHNR and CDR2 FQNEAQ (reference sequence). The CDR3 sequence is CASNRQEANYGYTF. The CDR3 region has the DNA TGTGCCAGCAACCGACAGGAAGCTAACTATGGCTACACCTTC.

This clone appeared a single time. The chain recombines TRBV10-2 with TRBJ1-5, with no clear D. CDR1 and CDR2 (germline): WSHSY, SAAADI. CDR3 length equals 13 residues. Between the trimmed V and J ends, which lost 6 bases and 1 base, there was a span of 7 bases. CDR3: CASRPDSNQPQHF. CDR3 bases: TGCGCCAGCAGACCCGACAGCAATCAGCCCCAGCATTTT.

This clone was observed a few times. The chain has TRBV19 and TRBJ2-5; TRBD2 is a possible D gene (5 bases). The CDR3 runs 13 residues. Germline CDR1 LNHDA, CDR2 SQIVND (reference sequence). V was shortened by 9 bases and J by 2 bases, with 13 bases between the two germline ends. The chain's CDR3 is CASVALDQETQYF. In DNA form, the CDR3 reads TGTGCCAGCGTAGCGCTAGATCAAGAGACCCAGTACTTC.

The V call is TRBV9, the J call TRBJ1-4, with D unresolved. Trimming took 2 bases from V and 7 from J, leaving 9 bases between them. This CDR3 contains 13 residues. Looked up from germline, CDR1 is SGDLS and CDR2 is YYNGEE. The CDR3 loop is CASSVGLSEKLFF. In nucleotides, the CDR3 is TGTGCCAGCAGCGTCGGGCTTAGTGAAAAACTGTTTTTT.

The chain carries TRBV6-5 and TRBJ1-2; D gene uncertain. Germline CDR1 is MNHEY and CDR2 is SVGAGI. Trimming took 7 bases from V and 4 from J, leaving 10 bases between them. This CDR3 is built from 12 residues. As DNA, the CDR3 is TGTGCCAGCAATGCTTGGTTCTATGGCTACACCTTC. This encodes CASNAWFYGYTF.

This sequence joins TRBV20-1 and TRBJ2-7; D might be TRBD1 or TRBD2, each matching 5 bases. This CDR3 region has 11 residues. Deletions cut 6 bases from V and 3 bases from J, with 9 bases between. Germline CDR1 DFQATT, CDR2 SNEGSKA (reference sequence). The CDR3 DNA is TGCAGTGCCGGGGACCGCTACGAGCAGTACTTC. It specifies CSAGDRYEQYF.

The chain carries TRBV18 and TRBJ1-5; 8 nucleotides align to TRBD1. J gave up 1 base and V 5 bases, and 4 bases lay outside the gene matches. Germline CDR1 KGHSH, CDR2 LQKENI. The CDR3 runs 15 residues. This CDR3 reads CASSAGTGSNQPQHF. The DNA of the CDR3 is TGTGCCAGCTCAGCCGGGACAGGAAGCAATCAGCCCCAGCATTTT.

The chain couples TRBV19 to TRBJ1-1; D remains unclear. In germline, CDR1 is LNHDA, CDR2 SQIVND (reference sequence). V gave up 7 bases and J gave up 0 bases, with 15 bases separating them. The CDR3 spans 15 residues. CDR3 sequence (DNA): TGTGCCAGTACCCCGAAGTTGGTTCTGAACACTGAAGCTTTCTTT. Its translation: CASTPKLVLNTEAFF.

V and J are TRBV30 and TRBJ2-4, with TRBD2 matching over 7 bases. This CDR3 has 14 residues. V was clipped by 3 bases and J by 1 base; unmatched bases: 3. The germline V gene has CDR1 GTSNPN and CDR2 SVGIG (reference sequence). In DNA, the CDR3 is TGTGCCTGGAGAGTGGGGGGGGCCAAAAACATTCAGTACTTC. It codes for CAWRVGGAKNIQYF.

This clone has only one observation. The chain is built from TRBV28 and TRBJ2-7; 11 bases match TRBD2. The V and J ends lost 7 bases and 1 base, in that order; junction bases with no gene match: 9. Germline V gene sequence: CDR1 MDHEN, CDR2 SYDVKM. This CDR3 has 16 amino acids. CDR3 sequence reads: CASTRGGTSGSYEQYF. The CDR3 DNA reads TGTGCCAGCACCCGAGGAGGGACTAGCGGTTCCTACGAGCAGTACTTC. Based on the CDR3 plus reference TRBV28 and TRBJ2-7, the full variable domain is DVKVTQSSRYLVKRTGEKVFLECVQDMDHENMFWYRQDPGLGLRLIYFSYDVKMKEKGDIPEGYSVSREKKERFSLILESASTNQTSMYLCASTRGGTSGSYEQYFGPGTRLTVT.

J is TRBJ2-3 and V is TRBV11-2, with D unclear. The germline V and J ends were trimmed by 1 base and 6 bases, with 8 bases remaining between them. The germline CDR1 and CDR2 sequences are SGHAT and FQNNGV. The CDR3 extends over 13 amino acids. The CDR3 sequence: CASSLGYQDTQYF. CDR3 coding DNA: TGTGCCAGCAGCTTAGGGTACCAGGATACGCAGTATTTT.

This clone was picked up one time. This sequence joins TRBV3-1 (or the pseudogene TRBV3-2) and TRBJ2-1, with 8 positions matching TRBD1. Germline CDR1 and CDR2: LGHDT and YNNKEL (reference sequence). This CDR3 spans 14 amino acids. The J segment lost 6 bases and the V segment lost 1 base, leaving 2 bases of the junction unmatched. CDR3 sequence: CASSQGDRGNEQFF. The CDR3 DNA is TGTGCCAGCAGCCAAGGTGACAGGGGCAATGAGCAGTTCTTC.

The V and J genes are TRBV6-6 and TRBJ1-5, with D perhaps TRBD1 (6 bases). V was cut by 6 bases and J by 14 bases, with 14 bases left in between. CDR1 and CDR2 from the germline V gene are MNHNY and SVGAGI (reference sequence). The CDR3 has 11 residues. CDR3 in amino acids: CASRTGLAEHF. Written as DNA, the CDR3 is TGTGCCAGCAGAACAGGGCTCGCTGAGCATTTT.

The chain couples TRBV7-9 to TRBJ1-1; 12 bases are a match to TRBD1. The germline V gene encodes CDR1 SEHNR and CDR2 FQNEAQ (reference sequence). The length of the CDR3 is 17 residues. Trimming cost V 5 bases and J 1 base; bases outside gene matches: 8. Written as DNA, the CDR3 is TGTGCCAGCAGCCTGGGGACAGGGGGCACTAGGAACACTGAAGCTTTCTTT. Its protein product is CASSLGTGGTRNTEAFF.

This clone showed up just a few times. The V call is TRBV7-8, the J call TRBJ2-7; possibly TRBD1 or TRBD2 for D (5 bases each). This CDR3 is 15 amino acids long. The germline V and J ends were trimmed by 1 base and 6 bases, with 16 bases remaining between them. The V gene's germline CDR1 is SGHVS and CDR2 FQNEAQ. CDR3 DNA sequence: TGTGCCAGCAGCTTAGTTCAGGGACCTTCGGGCGAGCAGTACTTC. Translating it yields CASSLVQGPSGEQYF.

This chain uses TRBV30 with TRBJ2-3, with 7 bases matching TRBD1. The germline V gene has CDR1 GTSNPN and CDR2 SVGIG (reference sequence). V trimming: 0 bases; J trimming: 4 bases; junction bases outside the gene matches: 7. This CDR3 has 15 amino acids. CDR3 region: CAWSVLTGTPDTQYF. The CDR3, as DNA: TGTGCCTGGAGTGTACTGACAGGGACCCCAGATACGCAGTATTTT.

The chain is built from TRBV6-2 or TRBV6-3 and TRBJ2-5; tentative D call: TRBD2 (7 bases). V shed 4 bases and J shed 4 bases, with 19 bases lying between them. The CDR3 is 16 amino acids. Per the germline V gene, CDR1 is MNHEY and CDR2 is SVGEGT. The CDR3 DNA reads as TGTGCCAGCAGTTCCGGGGGCCGGGGGGTAGGAGAGACCCAGTACTTC. It yields the protein CASSSGGRGVGETQYF.

Only one count was recorded for this clone. J is TRBJ2-7 and V is TRBV28; 12 nucleotides line up with TRBD2. Per germline, CDR1 MDHEN and CDR2 SYDVKM. Unmatched junction bases numbered 6, after V lost 4 bases and J lost 5 bases. The CDR3 covers 15 residues. CDR3 nucleotide sequence: TGTGCCAGCAGTTCGACTAGCGGGAGTGTGGACGAGCAGTACTTC. It translates to CASSSTSGSVDEQYF.

V usage is TRBV7-2 and J usage is TRBJ1-5; D is uncertain. The CDR3 runs to 13 residues. CDR1 is SGHTA and CDR2 is FQGNSA in the germline V gene. Trimming cost V 1 base and J 4 bases, with 5 bases left between them. In nucleotides, the CDR3 is TGTGCCAGCAGCTTAGGCGCTAATCAGCCCCAGCATTTT. Translation: CASSLGANQPQHF.

The chain couples TRBV28 to TRBJ1-2; D not certain. Germline V gene lookup returns CDR1 MDHEN and CDR2 SYDVKM. V shed 5 bases and J shed 7 bases, with 8 bases lying between them. The CDR3 length is 11 residues. CDR3 amino acids: CASSTPVGYTF. For the CDR3, the DNA is TGTGCCAGCAGTACACCAGTTGGCTACACCTTC.

This chain joins TRBV19 and TRBJ2-1, with D possibly TRBD2 on 7 matching bases. The V end was cut by 5 bases, the J end by 6 bases, with 14 bases between. The CDR3 contains 14 residues. The germline gives CDR1 LNHDA, CDR2 SQIVND (reference sequence). The CDR3 is CASSPQGGGNEQFF. The CDR3 coding sequence is TGTGCCAGTAGTCCACAAGGGGGGGGCAATGAGCAGTTCTTC. Supplemented by reference TRBV19 and TRBJ2-1, the full variable domain reads DGGITQSPKYLFRKEGQNVTLSCEQNLNHDAMYWYRQDPGQGLRLIYYSQIVNDFQKGDIAEGYSVSREKKESFPLTVTSAQKNPTAFYLCASSPQGGGNEQFFGPGTRLTVL.

This chain links TRBV9 with TRBJ2-5; TRBD2 matches at 7 bases. Trimming at V came to 0 bases and at J to 0 bases, leaving 2 bases not matched to a gene. Germline loops: CDR1 SGDLS, CDR2 YYNGEE. This CDR3 has 15 residues. This CDR3 is CASSVGGGDQETQYF. The CDR3 coding sequence is TGTGCCAGCAGCGTAGGTGGGGGGGACCAAGAGACCCAGTACTTC.

The V call is TRBV29-1, the J call TRBJ1-1; no definite D call. The CDR3 totals 8 residues. Germline V CDR1 and CDR2: SQVTM, ANQGSEA. The ends were cut back, 0 bases at V and 10 bases at J, with 0 bases in the middle. For the CDR3, the DNA is TGCAGCGTTGAAGAAGCTTTCTTT. It is translated as CSVEEAFF.